One and the same sample provided the 10 T cell receptor beta chains below, sequenced in a study of cytomegalovirus exposure and HLA in healthy donors. PCR employed 60 Vbeta and 13 Jbeta primers. TCRdb keeps only in-frame clones here, not all; method: immunoSEQ multiplex PCR. The profile shows tens of thousands of clones, about 85% of them singletons. Sequencing used PBMCs. These receptors all stem from a woman in her forties in good health and CMV-seropositive.

The genes are TRBV2 and TRBJ2-7; TRBD2 might be the D (6 bases). There are 12 residues in the CDR3. Trimming shortened V by 8 bases and J by 5 bases, and 13 bases separated the two germline ends. Germline assignment: CDR1 SNHLY and CDR2 FYNNEI. As DNA, the CDR3 is TGTGCCAGCCGGGACTTCGTGAACGAGCAGTACTTC. This encodes CASRDFVNEQYF.

The chain links TRBV19 to TRBJ2-1; 8 nucleotides match TRBD2. There are 19 residues in the CDR3. CDR1 is LNHDA, CDR2 SQIVND, per germline (reference sequence). V shed 2 bases, J shed 5 bases, and the junction held 17 bases outside the gene matches. The CDR3 reads CASSINSYTGGNANNEQFF. The CDR3 nucleotides read TGTGCCAGTAGTATAAATTCTTATACGGGGGGGAATGCAAACAATGAGCAGTTCTTC. Drawing the rest from reference TRBV19 and TRBJ2-1, the complete variable domain is DGGITQSPKYLFRKEGQNVTLSCEQNLNHDAMYWYRQDPGQGLRLIYYSQIVNDFQKGDIAEGYSVSREKKESFPLTVTSAQKNPTAFYLCASSINSYTGGNANNEQFFGPGTRLTVL.

Turning to this clone: This specimen includes other DNA sequences encoding the same CDR3. The rearrangement joins TRBV2 to TRBJ1-5; 10 bases align to TRBD1. Looked up from germline, CDR1 is SNHLY and CDR2 is FYNNEI. The CDR3 length is 14 residues. V trimming: 8 bases; J trimming: 5 bases; junction bases outside the gene matches: 6. CDR3 in amino acids: CASETGQGDQPQHF. The CDR3 DNA follows: TGTGCCAGCGAAACTGGACAGGGGGATCAGCCCCAGCATTTT. The complete variable domain, with remaining parts taken from reference TRBV2 and TRBJ1-5, reads EPEVTQTPSHQVTQMGQEVILRCVPISNHLYFYWYRQILGQKVEFLVSFYNNEISEKSEIFDDQFSVERPDGSNFTLKIRSTKLEDSAMYFCASETGQGDQPQHFGDGTRLSIL.

The genes are TRBV7-8 and TRBJ2-3, with 9 nucleotides matching TRBD2. This CDR3 is 16 amino acids long. Germline V gene data show CDR1 as SGHVS and CDR2 as FQNEAQ. The V and J ends lost 1 base and 1 base, in that order; junction bases with no gene match: 3. In nucleotides, the CDR3 is TGTGCCAGCAGCTTAGGGGGCGGGGGGGGCACAGATACGCAGTATTTT. This codes for CASSLGGGGGTDTQYF. The variable domain in full, completed from reference TRBV7-8 and TRBJ2-3, reads GAGVSQSPRYKVAKRGQDVALRCDPISGHVSLFWYQQALGQGPEFLTYFQNEAQLDKSGLPSDRFFAERPEGSVSTLKIQRTQQEDSAVYLCASSLGGGGGTDTQYFGPGTRLTVL.

This clone has a handful of counts. The J gene is TRBJ1-3, the V gene TRBV7-8, with D possibly being TRBD1 (6 bases). CDR3 length: 14 residues. V was clipped by 3 bases and J by 2 bases, with 8 bases between them. Germline-derived CDR1 and CDR2 are SGHVS and FQNEAQ. The CDR3 here is CASSFGGTGNTIYF. For the CDR3, the DNA is TGTGCCAGCAGCTTTGGGGGCACTGGAAACACCATATATTTT.

CDR3 region: CASSDRLAGGPAGELFF. The CDR3, as DNA: TGTGCCAGCAGCGACCGACTAGCGGGGGGGCCGGCCGGGGAGCTGTTTTTT. The rearrangement links TRBV9 to TRBJ2-2; 14 bases match TRBD2. The CDR3 extends over 17 amino acids. The germline V gene encodes CDR1 SGDLS and CDR2 YYNGEE. V lost 3 bases to trimming and J lost 6 bases; unmatched junction nucleotides: 7.

The chain employs TRBV5-1 and TRBJ2-7; 10 bases agree with TRBD1. This CDR3 contains 17 residues. CDR1 and CDR2 from the germline V gene are SGHRS and YFSETQ. The trim removed 4 bases at V and 3 bases at J, leaving 13 bases unmatched. The CDR3 DNA reads TGCGCCAGCAGCCCCCCCGGCGGACAGGGGGGCGTCTACGAGCAGTACTTC. This encodes CASSPPGGQGGVYEQYF.

CDR3 protein: CASSERQNREAFF. The CDR3 coding sequence is TGTGCCAGCAGCGAGAGGCAGAACAGGGAAGCTTTCTTT. V gene TRBV7-9 combines with J gene TRBJ1-1, with TRBD1 as a possible D gene (5 bases). Trimming pared 5 bases from V and 8 bases from J, leaving 15 bases between. The CDR3 has 13 amino acids. Germline CDR1 SEHNR, CDR2 FQNEAQ (reference sequence).

By proportion, this clone is medium-sized. The rearrangement joins TRBV19 to TRBJ2-7, with D maybe TRBD1 (6 bases). V was cut by 3 bases and J by 7 bases, with 13 bases left in between. The length of the CDR3 is 13 residues. CDR1 is LNHDA, CDR2 SQIVND, per germline (reference sequence). CDR3 DNA: TGTGCCAGTAGTATCACTGAAGGGGGTGAGCAGTACTTC. This sequence encodes CASSITEGGEQYF.

The rearrangement joins TRBV19 to TRBJ1-2; TRBD1 aligns across 7 bases. This CDR3 comprises 15 residues. Germline CDR1 LNHDA, CDR2 SQIVND (reference sequence). V lost 5 bases and J lost 4; bases outside the gene matches: 10. CDR3: CASSPGGRAGYGYTF. CDR3 nucleotide sequence: TGTGCCAGTAGTCCAGGGGGAAGGGCTGGCTATGGCTACACCTTC.